This TCR beta chain was documented in a study of T-cell memory formation after mild COVID-19 (dated by TCRdb to 2020 to 2023). Study-level background: Most TCR sequence clusters were specific to one of the two donors. The cohort was made up of two young adult volunteers, one female and one male, who were previously healthy. T-cell clones expanding and contracting after mild COVID-19 in two donors were tracked by longitudinal TCRalpha and TCRbeta repertoire sequencing.

Summary of the overall study and its limitations: Only two mild cases were covered in the study, and larger cohorts including severe cases with pre-infection samples were considered necessary. Balanced CD4/CD8 phenotypes were observed for clones contracting from day 15 to 85, whereas a bias towards CD4+ was observed for a second wave of clones expanding from day 15 to 37. Contracting CD4+ clones appeared mostly in the CM and EM memory subsets, whereas CD8+ clones were enriched in EMRA. Some responding clones were detected in pre-infection memory, which suggested that pre-existing cross-reactive memory T cells had joined the SARS-CoV-2 response. SARS-CoV-2 specificity of the second-wave clones peaking on day 37 was not confirmed.

Ficoll-Paque density gradient centrifugation was the method used to isolate PBMCs. This clonotype was observed a handful of times. There is no known antigen for this receptor. Base qualities are not at hand, and no much larger clone is one base apart. Data came from an Illumina NovaSeq 6000. TCRalpha and TCRbeta cDNA libraries were built by 5'RACE with constant-segment primers, adding sample barcodes and unique molecular identifiers. RNA was extracted from every sample with Trizol reagent. Libraries were amplified in two PCR steps, with a second sample barcode and Illumina TruSeq adapters added in the second step. Sequencing of the libraries was done on an Illumina NovaSeq, producing 2 x 150 bp paired-end reads. As for the original processing: Demultiplexing of reads and collapsing into UMI-guided consensus sequences were performed with migec v1.2.7. Using mixcr v2.1.11, UMI consensuses were aligned to TRA and TRB V and J templates and then assembled into clonotypes. A clonotype was counted as expanded or contracted only if both edgeR and NoisET called the change significant, with noise models trained on biological replicates. For edgeR calls, the cutoffs were a false discovery rate-adjusted p below 0.01 and a log2 fold-change threshold of 1. As an exploratory analysis of dynamics, max-normalized trajectories of the 1000 most abundant clonotypes were examined with PCA combined with hierarchical clustering. Separately sequenced CD4+ and CD8+ repertoires were used to assign a CD4 or CD8 phenotype to each responding clone. The raw public reads went through TCRdb reprocessing: fastp at Q25, MiXCR clone calling, in-frame beta chains kept. All rows with the same CDR3 protein become a single entry with the most common DNA and genes. TCRdb assigned the V and J calls; the authors' analysis was not used. The sample table contains 170,000 or so distinct CDR3 sequences; only one count was recorded for about a third of them. Jointly, the top ten make up around 13% of the sample.

The receptor was derived from an adult woman who had mild COVID-19 (a few samples of this study predate the infection). The sample titles of this study are shuffled in the database, so cell type and time point are left out; the donor was told from shared clones. Sequenced sample: PBMCs or a T cell subset sorted from them (not recorded which).

The sequenced DNA is TGCAGTGCTAGAGATCTGGCGGGGGTCCAAGAGACCCAGTACTTC. Translated, this gives CSARDLAGVQETQYF. This chain joins TRBV20-1 to TRBJ2-5, and TRBD2 aligns with 7 junction nucleotides. Here V drops 0 bases and J drops 1 base, and the junction holds 5 bases not matched to any gene. CDR1 DFQATT and CDR2 SNEGSKA were looked up in the germline V gene (reference sequence). The CDR3 runs 15 residues from the cysteine to the phenylalanine. The CDR3 DNA has 45 bases and is translated from base 1.